A selection of T cell receptor beta chains follows, all from one sample in a study of beta chain features in type 1 diabetes. Some clones are missing from TCRdb's copy, which holds only in-frame ones; the method was immunoSEQ multiplex PCR. Among roughly 340,000 clones listed, 10% to 15% were seen once. The sequenced sample consisted of naive CD4+ T cells from blood. These receptors were collected from a woman aged 18 to 35 with type 1 diabetes. Each CDR3 is given with its conserved first and last residue. Fields, in order: D gene, J gene, CDR3 length, V gene, clone size, CDR3 protein, CDR3 DNA. D genes are given only for firm matches. Where a row states a size, it is once, few, many or the class of an expanded clone; other rows omit it.

d_call: .; j_call: TRBJ1-1; cdr3_length: 13; v_call: TRBV30; clone_size: .; cdr3_aa: CAWSEQGNTEAFF; cdr3_nt: TGTGCCTGGAGCGAACAGGGGAACACTGAAGCTTTCTTT
d_call: TRBD2; j_call: TRBJ2-3; cdr3_length: 13; v_call: TRBV7-7; clone_size: .; cdr3_aa: CASSTAGTDTQYF; cdr3_nt: TGTGCTAGCAGCACAGCGGGGACAGATACGCAGTATTTT
d_call: .; j_call: TRBJ1-6; cdr3_length: 17; v_call: TRBV5-6; clone_size: .; cdr3_aa: CASSLGVGGSYNSPLHF; cdr3_nt: TGTGCCAGCAGCTTGGGGGTCGGGGGATCCTATAATTCACCCCTCCACTTT
d_call: TRBD1; j_call: TRBJ1-5; cdr3_length: 16; v_call: TRBV28; clone_size: .; cdr3_aa: CASSLPGTGDWKPQHF; cdr3_nt: TGTGCCAGCAGTTTACCTGGGACAGGGGATTGGAAGCCCCAGCATTTT
d_call: .; j_call: TRBJ2-7; cdr3_length: 16; v_call: TRBV5-4; clone_size: .; cdr3_aa: CASSQLVRTDSYEQYF; cdr3_nt: TGTGCCAGCAGCCAACTCGTCCGGACAGACTCCTACGAGCAGTACTTC
d_call: .; j_call: TRBJ1-1; cdr3_length: 15; v_call: TRBV5-1; clone_size: .; cdr3_aa: CASSLVRGGDTEAFF; cdr3_nt: TGCGCCAGCAGCTTGGTTCGTGGCGGGGACACTGAAGCTTTCTTT
d_call: TRBD1; j_call: TRBJ2-2; cdr3_length: 16; v_call: TRBV5-1; clone_size: .; cdr3_aa: CASSFLTGANTGELFF; cdr3_nt: TGCGCCAGCAGCTTCCTAACAGGGGCGAACACCGGGGAGCTGTTTTTT
d_call: TRBD1; j_call: TRBJ2-1; cdr3_length: 15; v_call: TRBV18; clone_size: few; cdr3_aa: CASSPQGVPYNEQFF; cdr3_nt: TGTGCCAGCTCACCCCAGGGGGTACCCTACAATGAGCAGTTCTTC
d_call: .; j_call: TRBJ2-1; cdr3_length: 15; v_call: TRBV28; clone_size: .; cdr3_aa: CASSLTGTFYNEQFF; cdr3_nt: TGTGCCAGCAGTTTAACCGGGACTTTCTACAATGAGCAGTTCTTC
d_call: TRBD2; j_call: TRBJ2-3; cdr3_length: 15; v_call: TRBV7-2; clone_size: few; cdr3_aa: CASSPSGHSTDTQYF; cdr3_nt: TGTGCCAGCAGCCCTAGCGGCCATAGCACAGATACGCAGTATTTT
d_call: TRBD1; j_call: TRBJ1-1; cdr3_length: 14; v_call: TRBV9; clone_size: once; cdr3_aa: CASGTGNPYTEAFF; cdr3_nt: TGTGCCAGCGGGACAGGCAATCCGTACACTGAAGCTTTCTTT
d_call: TRBD2; j_call: TRBJ2-1; cdr3_length: 15; v_call: TRBV5-4; clone_size: .; cdr3_aa: CASSSQGLALTGQFF; cdr3_nt: TGTGCCAGCAGCTCCCAGGGACTAGCCTTAACGGGGCAGTTCTTC
d_call: TRBD2; j_call: TRBJ2-1; cdr3_length: 15; v_call: TRBV9; clone_size: .; cdr3_aa: CASSLAGDPYNEQFF; cdr3_nt: TGTGCCAGCAGTTTAGCGGGGGATCCCTACAATGAGCAGTTCTTC
d_call: .; j_call: TRBJ2-7; cdr3_length: 13; v_call: TRBV7-9; clone_size: .; cdr3_aa: CASSRAGDYEQYF; cdr3_nt: TGTGCCAGCAGCCGCGCGGGTGACTACGAGCAGTACTTC
d_call: TRBD1; j_call: TRBJ2-5; cdr3_length: 12; v_call: TRBV30; clone_size: .; cdr3_aa: CAWKDRGREQYF; cdr3_nt: TGTGCCTGGAAGGACAGGGGAAGGGAGCAGTACTTC
d_call: .; j_call: TRBJ1-1; cdr3_length: 11; v_call: TRBV20-1; clone_size: .; cdr3_aa: CSAAFGTEAFF; cdr3_nt: TGCAGTGCCGCGTTTGGCACTGAAGCTTTCTTT
d_call: TRBD1; j_call: TRBJ2-7; cdr3_length: 16; v_call: TRBV6-5; clone_size: few; cdr3_aa: CASSYQGQGASYEQYF; cdr3_nt: TGTGCCAGCAGTTACCAGGGACAGGGGGCGTCCTACGAGCAGTACTTC
d_call: TRBD1; j_call: TRBJ1-4; cdr3_length: 16; v_call: TRBV10-3; clone_size: .; cdr3_aa: CAISESKQGTNEKLFF; cdr3_nt: TGTGCCATCAGTGAGTCGAAACAGGGGACTAATGAAAAACTGTTTTTT
d_call: TRBD2; j_call: TRBJ2-5; cdr3_length: 13; v_call: TRBV15; clone_size: .; cdr3_aa: CATSFGRQETQYF; cdr3_nt: TGTGCCACCAGCTTCGGGAGGCAAGAGACCCAGTACTTC
d_call: .; j_call: TRBJ2-1; cdr3_length: 15; v_call: TRBV6-5; clone_size: .; cdr3_aa: CASSFQGGSYNEQFF; cdr3_nt: TGTGCCAGCAGCTTCCAGGGGGGTTCCTACAATGAGCAGTTCTTC
d_call: TRBD1; j_call: TRBJ2-6; cdr3_length: 17; v_call: TRBV30; clone_size: .; cdr3_aa: CAWRRGTGQSGANVLTF; cdr3_nt: TGTGCCTGGAGACGTGGGACAGGGCAGTCTGGGGCCAACGTCCTGACTTTC
d_call: .; j_call: TRBJ2-1; cdr3_length: 14; v_call: TRBV9; clone_size: .; cdr3_aa: CASSVDSRDNEQFF; cdr3_nt: TGTGCCAGCAGCGTAGATTCCAGGGACAATGAGCAGTTCTTC
d_call: .; j_call: TRBJ2-1; cdr3_length: 16; v_call: TRBV28; clone_size: .; cdr3_aa: CASSKLGWGVYNEQFF; cdr3_nt: TGTGCCAGCAGCAAACTCGGGTGGGGGGTATACAATGAGCAGTTCTTC
d_call: .; j_call: TRBJ2-5; cdr3_length: 14; v_call: TRBV5-1; clone_size: few; cdr3_aa: CASSHGTLQETQYF; cdr3_nt: TGCGCCAGCAGCCACGGGACACTCCAAGAGACCCAGTACTTC
d_call: TRBD1; j_call: TRBJ1-2; cdr3_length: 15; v_call: TRBV28; clone_size: few; cdr3_aa: CASSQPTGGIYGYTF; cdr3_nt: TGTGCCAGCAGCCAACCGACAGGGGGCATCTATGGCTACACCTTC
d_call: .; j_call: TRBJ2-7; cdr3_length: 13; v_call: TRBV9; clone_size: .; cdr3_aa: CASSPGANYEQYF; cdr3_nt: TGTGCCAGCAGCCCAGGGGCAAACTACGAGCAGTACTTC
d_call: .; j_call: TRBJ2-3; cdr3_length: 15; v_call: TRBV7-2; clone_size: .; cdr3_aa: CASSLESRGTDTQYF; cdr3_nt: TGTGCCAGCAGCTTAGAGTCCCGGGGCACAGATACGCAGTATTTT
d_call: .; j_call: TRBJ1-1; cdr3_length: 14; v_call: TRBV2; clone_size: few; cdr3_aa: CASSVRAGNTEAFF; cdr3_nt: TGTGCCAGCAGTGTCAGGGCAGGGAACACTGAAGCTTTCTTT
d_call: .; j_call: TRBJ2-6; cdr3_length: 16; v_call: TRBV4-1; clone_size: few; cdr3_aa: CASSQGPQTGANVLTF; cdr3_nt: TGCGCCAGCAGCCAAGGCCCACAAACGGGGGCCAACGTCCTGACTTTC